The 11 T cell receptor beta chains below were found in one sample sequenced in a study of T cells in Graves' hyperthyroidism and ophthalmopathy. RNA transcripts were the template for amplifying TCR beta CDR3 regions. An initial round of RT-PCR targeting the TCR CDR3 relied on the HTBI primer set. One entry per CDR3 protein, called by TCRdb with MiXCR from the multiplex PCR reads. Among roughly 660,000 distinct CDR3 sequences, 15% to 20% were seen once, and the ten largest hold about 14%. The sequencing input was blood. Receptors were obtained from a man in his forties or fifties with Graves' hyperthyroidism.

This clonotype was detected many times. The chain is built from TRBV2 and TRBJ2-3; 10 nucleotides line up with TRBD2. The V segment lost 6 bases and the J segment 0 bases; nucleotides outside the gene matches: 6. The CDR3 extends over 16 amino acids. Per germline, CDR1 SNHLY and CDR2 FYNNEI. CDR3 sequence (DNA): TGTGCCAGCAGGAGACGGACTAGCGGTAGCACAGATACGCAGTATTTT. Residues: CASRRRTSGSTDTQYF. The full variable domain, in which reference TRBV2 and TRBJ2-3 provide the parts outside the CDR3, is EPEVTQTPSHQVTQMGQEVILRCVPISNHLYFYWYRQILGQKVEFLVSFYNNEISEKSEIFDDQFSVERPDGSNFTLKIRSTKLEDSAMYFCASRRRTSGSTDTQYFGPGTRLTVL.

In this sample, this clonotype turned up a few times. The chain recombines TRBV19 with TRBJ2-1; 11 nucleotides line up with TRBD2. Losses at the gene ends were 5 bases for V and 8 bases for J; bases not matched to a gene: 11. This CDR3 is 16 amino acids long. CDR1 and CDR2 from the germline V gene are LNHDA and SQIVND (reference sequence). The CDR3 DNA is TGTGCCAGTAGTGCCCGAGGCACTAGCGGGAGTTATGAGCAGTTCTTC. Its protein is CASSARGTSGSYEQFF.

For this clonotype: One base away lies a much larger clone, so this may be a sequencing read error. The CDR3 DNA reads as TGCGCCAGCAGGCAGGGTACCTACAAGCAGTACTTC. It translates to CASRQGTYKQYF. This chain links TRBV10-2 with TRBJ2-7, with D tentatively TRBD1 (5 bases). The CDR3 loop spans 12 amino acids. CDR1 is WSHSY, CDR2 SAAADI, per germline.

This chain connects TRBV20-1 to TRBJ2-2; the D gene is possibly TRBD2 (5 bases). This CDR3 spans 14 amino acids. CDR1 is DFQATT and CDR2 is SNEGSKA in the germline V gene (reference sequence). V was cut by 5 bases and J by 0 bases, with 10 bases left in between. The CDR3 nucleotides read TGCAGTGCTCCGGACTCTTCGAACACCGGGGAGCTGTTTTTT. It codes for CSAPDSSNTGELFF.

The chain has TRBV2 and TRBJ1-2; maybe TRBD1 (6 bases). Trimming left V 9 bases short and J 2 bases short, with 13 bases between. The CDR3 has 13 residues. In germline, CDR1 is SNHLY, CDR2 FYNNEI. This CDR3 reads CARPGQTNYGYTF. The DNA of the CDR3 is TGTGCCAGACCGGGACAAACGAACTATGGCTACACCTTC.

The V call is TRBV7-9, the J call TRBJ1-4; D gene uncertain. CDR3 length equals 13 residues. The germline V and J ends were trimmed by 2 bases and 8 bases, with 9 bases remaining between them. Germline values: CDR1 SEHNR, CDR2 FQNEAQ (reference sequence). The CDR3 region has the DNA TGTGCCAGCAGCTTAAATGAACAGGAAAAACTGTTTTTT. Translating gives CASSLNEQEKLFF. Full variable domain (remainder filled in from reference TRBV7-9 and TRBJ1-4): DTGVSQNPRHKITKRGQNVTFRCDPISEHNRLYWYRQTLGQGPEFLTYFQNEAQLEKSRLLSDRFSAERPKGSFSTLEIQRTEQGDSAMYLCASSLNEQEKLFFGSGTQLSVL.

The chain links TRBV15 to TRBJ2-5; 8 positions match TRBD1. There are 14 residues in the CDR3. Germline values: CDR1 LNHNV, CDR2 YYDKDF (reference sequence). V trimming: 8 bases; J trimming: 1 base; junction bases outside the gene matches: 6. DNA for the CDR3: TGTGCCACCCGCAAGGACAGGGTCCAAGAGACCCAGTACTTC. As protein: CATRKDRVQETQYF.

The rearrangement joins TRBV6-5 to TRBJ1-1, with 8 bases that match TRBD1. The CDR3 totals 15 residues. CDR1 and CDR2 from the germline V gene are MNHEY and SVGAGI. The V segment lost 2 bases and the J segment 0 bases; nucleotides outside the gene matches: 2. The CDR3 DNA sequence: TGTGCCAGCAGTTACGGGACAGGAATGAACACTGAAGCTTTCTTT. Translating it yields CASSYGTGMNTEAFF.

This clonotype was picked up a small number of times. V is TRBV5-1 and J is TRBJ2-5; no clear D. Between the trimmed V and J ends, which lost 0 bases and 5 bases, there was a span of 11 bases. CDR3 length equals 14 residues. Germline lookup yields CDR1 SGHRS and CDR2 YFSETQ. CDR3 bases: TGCGCCAGCAGCTTGGGCTACGGGCAGGAGACCCAGTACTTC. This codes for CASSLGYGQETQYF.

In its sample, this clonotype was seen many times. The chain joins TRBV28 to TRBJ2-1; either TRBD1 or TRBD2 may supply D (6 bases each). V gave up 2 bases and J gave up 3 bases, with 11 bases separating them. The CDR3 loop spans 15 amino acids. CDR1 is MDHEN and CDR2 is SYDVKM in the germline V gene. DNA of the CDR3: TGTGCCAGCAGTTTAGGGGGGCAGAACTACAATGAGCAGTTCTTC. Translation: CASSLGGQNYNEQFF.

The V call is TRBV24-1, the J call TRBJ2-2, with D possibly being TRBD1 (5 bases). The CDR3 loop spans 13 amino acids. Germline CDR1 and CDR2: KGHDR and SFDVKD. V gave up 9 bases and J gave up 4 bases, with 11 bases separating them. CDR3 coding DNA: TGTGCCACCCGGGCCCAGGGCACCGGGGAGCTGTTTTTT. It codes for CATRAQGTGELFF.